Listed below are T cell receptor beta chains from one sample, sequenced in a study of blood T cell repertoires in COVID-19. Libraries were prepared by immunoSEQ multiplex PCR; TCRdb keeps only in-frame clonotypes and omits some of them. The profile shows approximately 280,000 clones, 80% to 90% of them singletons. Sequencing was performed on peripheral blood. The origin of the receptors is a woman aged 70-85 years with acute or convalescent COVID-19. Each CDR3 is given without its conserved first and last residue. The D gene is left open where the match is weak.

>TRBJ2-6|TRBV5-1|.
ASSWTTLGANVLT
>TRBJ2-1|TRBV19|TRBD2
ASNPSGGNNEQF
>TRBJ2-1|TRBV18|TRBD1
ASSRVQGVNEQF
>TRBJ2-7|TRBV6-1|TRBD2
ASSGPAGGALVEQY
>TRBJ2-6|TRBV28|TRBD1
ASSFPSRQGSGANVLT
>TRBJ2-5|TRBV20-1|.
STGEETQY
>TRBJ1-6|TRBV7-8|TRBD1
ASSSSGQAGSPLH
>TRBJ2-3|TRBV7-9|TRBD2
ASSLADGGGSTDTQY
>TRBJ1-4|TRBV2|.
ASSAREKLF
>TRBJ1-2|TRBV5-1|.
ASSLEFAGEYGYT
>TRBJ1-6|TRBV5-1|.
ASSSGSGQSYSPLH
>TRBJ1-2|TRBV2|.
ASSGRQGYGYT
>TRBJ1-6|TRBV19|TRBD1
ASSPGTGGGSYNSPLH
>TRBJ2-1|TRBV28|.
ASSLGGANEQF
>TRBJ1-2|TRBV5-1|TRBD1
ASSLGPGQGASVSGYT